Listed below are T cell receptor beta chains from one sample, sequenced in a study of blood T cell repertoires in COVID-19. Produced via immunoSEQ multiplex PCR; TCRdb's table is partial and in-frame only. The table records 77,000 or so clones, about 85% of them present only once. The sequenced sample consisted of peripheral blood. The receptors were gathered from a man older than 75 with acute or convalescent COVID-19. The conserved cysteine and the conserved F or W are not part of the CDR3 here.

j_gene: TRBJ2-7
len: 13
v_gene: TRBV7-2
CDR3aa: ASSFSSDYSYEQY

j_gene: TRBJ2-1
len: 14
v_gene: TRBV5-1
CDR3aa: ASSAPTGGIRNEQF

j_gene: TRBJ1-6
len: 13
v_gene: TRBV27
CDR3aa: ASSLSWQAVSPLH

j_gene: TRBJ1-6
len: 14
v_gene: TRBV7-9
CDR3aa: ASSLDRGNFNSPLH

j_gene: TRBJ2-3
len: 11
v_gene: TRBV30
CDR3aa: AWSAVSTDTQY

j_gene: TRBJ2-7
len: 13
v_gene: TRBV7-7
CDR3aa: ASSLGHKSSYEQY

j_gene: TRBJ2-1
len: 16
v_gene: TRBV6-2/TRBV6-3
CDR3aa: ASSYPLRLAASYNEQF

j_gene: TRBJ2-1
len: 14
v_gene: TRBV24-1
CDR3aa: ATSDFGAGAYNEQF

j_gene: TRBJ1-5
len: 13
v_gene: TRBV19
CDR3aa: ASSILGDSNQPQH

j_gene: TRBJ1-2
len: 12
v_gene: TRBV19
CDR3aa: ASSATSVNYGYT

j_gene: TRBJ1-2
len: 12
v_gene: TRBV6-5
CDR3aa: ASSYADTLLGYT

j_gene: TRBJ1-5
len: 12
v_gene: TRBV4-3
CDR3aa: ASSQEEGVQPQH

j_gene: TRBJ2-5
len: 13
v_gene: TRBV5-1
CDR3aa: ASSLGGGASETQY

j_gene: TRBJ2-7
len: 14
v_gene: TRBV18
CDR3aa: ASSPGLAGGGYEQY

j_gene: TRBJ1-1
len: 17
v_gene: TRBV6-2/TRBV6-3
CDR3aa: ASSTFARGQASTNEKAF

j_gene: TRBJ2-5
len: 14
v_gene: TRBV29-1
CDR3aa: SVQTSGRALGETQY

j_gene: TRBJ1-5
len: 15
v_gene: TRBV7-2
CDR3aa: ASSPRPRGEGNQPQH

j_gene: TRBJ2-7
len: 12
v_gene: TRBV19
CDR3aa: ASSIIGASYEQY

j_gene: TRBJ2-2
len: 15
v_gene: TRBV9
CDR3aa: ASGQPPTSLNTGELF

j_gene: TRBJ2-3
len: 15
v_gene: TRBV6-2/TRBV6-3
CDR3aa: ASSYYPGLAGEDTQY

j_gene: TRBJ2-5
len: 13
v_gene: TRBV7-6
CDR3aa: ASSSIGQGRETQY

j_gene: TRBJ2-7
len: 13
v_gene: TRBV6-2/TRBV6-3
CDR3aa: ASSDRLAASYEQY

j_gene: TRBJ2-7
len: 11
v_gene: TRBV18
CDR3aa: ASSPGPTIEQY

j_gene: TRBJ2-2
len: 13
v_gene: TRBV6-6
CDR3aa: ASIAGATNTGELF

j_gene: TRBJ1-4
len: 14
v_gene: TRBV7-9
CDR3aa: ASSLTGVTTNEKLF

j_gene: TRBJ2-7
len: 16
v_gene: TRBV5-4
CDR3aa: ASSLGQGWSGPSYEQY

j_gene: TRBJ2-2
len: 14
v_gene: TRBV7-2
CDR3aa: ASSLLRLAGAGELF

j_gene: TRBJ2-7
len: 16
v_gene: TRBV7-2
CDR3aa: ASSLSRSWGQASYEQY

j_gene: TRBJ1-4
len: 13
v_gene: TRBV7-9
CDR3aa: ASSSQTGANEKLF

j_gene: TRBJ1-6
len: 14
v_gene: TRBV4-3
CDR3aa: ASSQDRGQTNSPLH